This T cell receptor (beta chain) came from a study of T cell repertoires in cytomegalovirus infection. Overall study: Matching HLA type, along with CMV infection, was indicated by public TCR beta signatures.

Study-level results: Adding up the frequency of public TCR beta families identified people who carried CMV plus the relevant HLA. In two of eight donors, the top clonotype was HLA-C-restricted CMV-specific.

The germline V gene has CDR1 SGHTA and CDR2 FQGNSA. This CDR3 has 12 residues. V was trimmed by 5 bases and J by 7 bases, leaving 9 bases between them. Comments on this clonotype: Its antigen is not known.

One entry per CDR3 protein results from TCRdb running MiXCR on the reads. Of 150,000 to 200,000 distinct CDR3 sequences listed, around 20% are singletons. This TCR came from a human donor in good health (CMV status not recorded). Some clones in this sample may be carry-over from other donors' samples. The chain employs TRBV7-2 and TRBJ2-1, with D unclear. Sequenced material: PBMCs. The CDR3 sequence: CASSPRINEQFF. Written as DNA, the CDR3 is TGTGCCAGCAGCCCCAGAATTAATGAGCAGTTCTTC.